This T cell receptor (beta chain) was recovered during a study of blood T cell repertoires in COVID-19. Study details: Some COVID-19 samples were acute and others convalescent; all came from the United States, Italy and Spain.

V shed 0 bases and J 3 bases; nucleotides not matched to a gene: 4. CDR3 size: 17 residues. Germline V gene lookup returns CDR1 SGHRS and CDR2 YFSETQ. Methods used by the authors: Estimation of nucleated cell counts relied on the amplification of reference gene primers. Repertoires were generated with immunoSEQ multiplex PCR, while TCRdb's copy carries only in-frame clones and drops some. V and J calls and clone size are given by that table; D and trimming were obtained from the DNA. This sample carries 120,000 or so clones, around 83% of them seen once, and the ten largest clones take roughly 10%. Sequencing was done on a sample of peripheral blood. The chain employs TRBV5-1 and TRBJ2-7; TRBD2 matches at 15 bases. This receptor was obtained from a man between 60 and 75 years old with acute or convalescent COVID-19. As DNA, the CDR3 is TGCGCCAGCAGCTTGGACGGGACTAGCGGGAGGTACTACGAGCAGTACTTC. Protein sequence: CASSLDGTSGRYYEQYF.